Following are 3 T cell receptor beta chains from one sample sequenced in a study of shared clonotypes between healthy human individuals. TCRdb's copy holds only in-frame clones and misses some; the assay was immunoSEQ multiplex PCR. Of approximately 2,300,000 clones in the sample, about 90% were seen once. Sequencing was done on a sample of naive CD4+ T cells from PBMCs. Subset given: CD45RA+ positively selected. The source of these receptors is a man younger than 35 in good health. Some clones in this sample may be carry-over from other donors' samples.

CDR3 protein: CASSLGTSGRAGGYNEQFF. Here the CDR3 DNA reads TGCGCCAGCAGCTTGGGGACTAGCGGGAGGGCCGGAGGGTACAATGAGCAGTTCTTC. The chain carries TRBV5-1 and TRBJ2-1, with TRBD2 matching over 15 bases. V was clipped by 0 bases and J by 4 bases; unmatched bases: 8. Germline V gives CDR1 SGHRS, CDR2 YFSETQ. This CDR3 is 19 amino acids long.

The V and J genes are TRBV19 and TRBJ1-4; D possibly corresponds to TRBD1 (5 bases). The V gene lost 5 bases and the J gene lost 3 bases, with 13 bases spanning the gap. Germline loops: CDR1 LNHDA, CDR2 SQIVND (reference sequence). The CDR3 loop spans 15 amino acids. CDR3 loop: CASSPRWGPNEKLFF. The CDR3, as DNA: TGTGCCAGTAGTCCGCGGTGGGGACCTAATGAAAAACTGTTTTTT.

The chain is built from TRBV6-1 and TRBJ1-3; no definite D call. V was shortened by 0 bases and J by 4 bases, with 13 bases between the two germline ends. The CDR3 runs to 16 residues. Germline CDR1 is MNHNS and CDR2 is SASEGT. CDR3 DNA: TGTGCCAGCAGTGAAGCGCAGGCAACCAGGGGAAACACCATATATTTT. Translation: CASSEAQATRGNTIYF.